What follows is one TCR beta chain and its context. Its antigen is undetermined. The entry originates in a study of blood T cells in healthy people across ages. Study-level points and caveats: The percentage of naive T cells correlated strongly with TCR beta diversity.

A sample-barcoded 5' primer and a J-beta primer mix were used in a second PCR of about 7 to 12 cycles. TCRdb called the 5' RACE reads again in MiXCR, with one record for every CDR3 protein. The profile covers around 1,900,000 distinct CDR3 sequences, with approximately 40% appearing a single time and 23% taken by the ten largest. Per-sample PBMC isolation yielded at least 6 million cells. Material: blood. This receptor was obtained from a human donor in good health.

As DNA, the CDR3 is TGTGCCAGCAGCAAGGGTCGCGGGACTAGCGGGGGCCCCTACAATGAGCAGTTCTTC. Translated: CASSKGRGTSGGPYNEQFF. The chain links TRBV21-1 to TRBJ2-1; TRBD2 is taken as the D call from the table, unchecked against the DNA. TRBV21-1 counts as a pseudogene. The CDR3 consists of 19 residues.